Listed here is a single T cell receptor beta chain. The CDR3 sequence is 14 residues long. From germline, CDR1 is MNHEY and CDR2 SVGAGI. V was clipped by 0 bases and J by 0 bases, with 5 bases between them. The source of the sample is a study of OX40 agonist ivuxolimab in advanced cancers. Across the whole study: Administration of intravenous ivuxolimab to patients occurred every 2 weeks at 0.01 to 10 mg/kg. Prior therapy, whether anti-PD-1, anti-PD-L1 or anti-CTLA-4, was allowed, and roughly 40% had some.

Clones were read by immunoSEQ multiplex PCR, and TCRdb kept only the in-frame ones, dropping some. The sample has about 63,000 clones, 91% seen once; the top ten hold 4% to 4.5%. The source was CD4+ or CD8+ T cells sorted from blood, collected in a trial of the OX40 agonist ivuxolimab. The sequence was obtained from an adult with an advanced solid tumor such as melanoma, head and neck, liver or kidney cancer. The rearrangement uses TRBV6-5 and TRBJ1-1; D is ambiguous. The CDR3 spells CASSYSRVNTEAFF. The CDR3 nucleotides read TGTGCCAGCAGTTACTCGCGAGTGAACACTGAAGCTTTCTTT.